Presented here are 22 T cell receptor beta chains from one specimen sequenced in a study of blood T cell repertoires in COVID-19. Assay used: immunoSEQ multiplex PCR; TCRdb lists only in-frame clones, some missing. The table includes more than 250,000 clones, about nine tenths detected once. The sample comprised peripheral blood. Receptor source: a man aged 50-59 years with active or convalescent COVID-19.

There are a few counts of this clone. The chain has TRBV2 and TRBJ2-7; 7 nucleotides align to TRBD2. Germline-derived CDR1 and CDR2 are SNHLY and FYNNEI. With 3 bases clipped from V and 5 bases from J, the junction kept 7 bases outside the gene matches. This CDR3 is 14 amino acids long. The CDR3 region has the DNA TGTGCCAGCAGTGATACTAGCGTATTCAACGAGCAGTACTTC. Amino acid sequence: CASSDTSVFNEQYF.

The V gene is TRBV5-4, the J gene TRBJ2-2; 9 nucleotides match TRBD1. CDR3 length: 18 amino acids. V dropped 2 bases and J dropped 6; count of bases not matched to a gene: 14. The germline CDR1 and CDR2 sequences are SGHNT and YYREEE (reference sequence). CDR3 amino acids: CASSFGMGGQGRAGELFF. The CDR3 DNA reads TGTGCCAGCAGCTTTGGAATGGGGGGACAGGGACGGGCCGGGGAGCTGTTTTTT.

V usage is TRBV6-5 and J usage is TRBJ1-2; D call uncertain. The CDR3 runs to 12 residues. V shed 2 bases and J shed 3 bases, with 4 bases lying between them. Per the germline V gene, CDR1 is MNHEY and CDR2 is SVGAGI. The CDR3 loop reads CASSYGDYGYTF. Written as DNA, the CDR3 is TGTGCCAGCAGTTACGGAGACTATGGCTACACCTTC.

The chain is built from TRBV6-1 and TRBJ2-7, with D perhaps TRBD1 (5 bases). Trimming shortened V by 3 bases and J by 3 bases, and 15 bases separated the two germline ends. The V gene's germline CDR1 is MNHNS and CDR2 SASEGT. CDR3 length: 15 residues. In DNA form, the CDR3 reads TGTGCCAGCAGTGAGTTCCAGGGCCCAAGCTACGAGCAGTACTTC. It specifies CASSEFQGPSYEQYF.

This clone was seen only once. The rearrangement uses TRBV27 and TRBJ1-5; 7 bases fit TRBD1. This CDR3 contains 14 residues. The trim removed 5 bases at V and 7 bases at J, leaving 8 bases unmatched. The germline V gene has CDR1 MNHEY and CDR2 SMNVEV (reference sequence). The CDR3 here is CASSLTEGAQPQHF. As DNA, the CDR3 is TGTGCCAGCAGTCTCACCGAGGGGGCGCAGCCCCAGCATTTT.

The V and J genes are TRBV27 and TRBJ1-2, with TRBD1 matching 8 bases. The CDR3 consists of 16 residues. Germline V lookup: CDR1 MNHEY, CDR2 SMNVEV (reference sequence). Trimming cost V 5 bases and J 2 bases; bases outside gene matches: 10. CDR3 loop: CASSPDQGAPNYGYTF. The DNA of the CDR3 is TGTGCCAGCAGTCCCGACCAGGGGGCCCCCAACTATGGCTACACCTTC.

The CDR3 DNA reads TGTGCCAGTAAGAAGGCTAGCTCTGGGGATACGCAGTATTTT. Amino acids: CASKKASSGDTQYF. This chain links TRBV19 with TRBJ2-3; a weak D match, TRBD2 (5 bases). The germline V gene encodes CDR1 LNHDA and CDR2 SQIVND (reference sequence). Trimming took 7 bases from V and 6 from J, leaving 17 bases between them. The CDR3 is made up of 14 amino acids.

CDR3 loop: CAWLGTYNEQFF. CDR3 sequence (DNA): TGTGCCTGGCTCGGGACCTACAATGAGCAGTTCTTC. The J gene is TRBJ2-1, the V gene TRBV30; D perhaps matches TRBD2 (5 bases). CDR3 length: 12 residues. The germline V gene has CDR1 GTSNPN and CDR2 SVGIG (reference sequence). V lost 5 bases and J lost 2, with 7 bases in between.

The chain couples TRBV7-2 to TRBJ2-3; D possibly corresponds to TRBD2 (5 bases). Trimming pared 4 bases from V and 6 bases from J, leaving 14 bases between. The CDR3 has 14 amino acids. Germline loops: CDR1 SGHTA, CDR2 FQGNSA. CDR3 nucleotide sequence: TGTGCCAGCAGCTCTAGGACTTCTGCCGATACGCAGTATTTT. This gives the protein CASSSRTSADTQYF.

V gene TRBV10-1 combines with J gene TRBJ2-5, with D maybe TRBD2 (6 bases). V was shortened by 1 base and J by 7 bases, with 10 bases between the two germline ends. Germline V gene data show CDR1 as WNHNN and CDR2 as SYGVQD (reference sequence). The CDR3 has 13 amino acids. CDR3 residues: CASSEFLRGTQYF. CDR3 bases: TGCGCCAGCAGTGAGTTTTTGCGGGGGACCCAGTACTTC.

The chain joins TRBV6-2 or TRBV6-3 to TRBJ1-1; TRBD1 matches 7 bases. The CDR3 spans 14 residues. V was clipped by 5 bases and J by 7 bases; unmatched bases: 10. CDR1 is MNHEY and CDR2 is SVGEGT in the germline V gene. DNA of the CDR3: TGTGCCAGCAGTACAAGGACAGGAAACCTTGAAGCTTTCTTT. It yields the protein CASSTRTGNLEAFF.

The J gene is TRBJ1-2, the V gene TRBV2, with 10 bases matching TRBD1. Germline V lookup: CDR1 SNHLY, CDR2 FYNNEI. The CDR3 length is 13 residues. Unmatched junction bases numbered 4, after V lost 6 bases and J lost 6 bases. The CDR3 DNA is TGTGCCAGCAGGGGGACAGGGGTAAATGGCTACACCTTC. It encodes CASRGTGVNGYTF.

This sequence joins TRBV21-1 and TRBJ2-2; the table gives TRBD2 as D, unverified against the DNA. TRBV21-1 corresponds to a pseudogene. This CDR3 is 17 amino acids long. CDR3 nucleotides: TGTGCCAGCAGCAAAGTACCCCGGGGATCGAACACCGGGGAGCTGTTTTTT. Residues: CASSKVPRGSNTGELFF.

The chain has TRBV9 and TRBJ2-1; maybe TRBD1 (6 bases). Trimming took 4 bases from V and 6 from J, leaving 14 bases between them. The CDR3 length is 14 residues. Germline lookup yields CDR1 SGDLS and CDR2 YYNGEE. As DNA, the CDR3 is TGTGCCAGCAGCCCTAGGGTAGGGGGCAATGAGCAGTTCTTC. This codes for CASSPRVGGNEQFF.

The V gene is TRBV29-1, the J gene TRBJ1-2; D not certain. This CDR3 has 11 amino acids. Germline loops: CDR1 SQVTM, CDR2 ANQGSEA. With 5 bases removed from V and 0 bases from J, the gap between germline ends came to 4 bases. CDR3 sequence: CSVQSNYGYTF. The DNA of the CDR3 is TGCAGCGTTCAATCTAACTATGGCTACACCTTC.

The sample holds one count of this clone. The chain carries TRBV7-2 and TRBJ2-4, with TRBD1 as a possible D gene (6 bases). V lost 0 bases and J 1 base, leaving 19 bases between the germline ends. Germline V gene sequence: CDR1 SGHTA, CDR2 FQGNSA. This CDR3 is built from 19 residues. The DNA for the CDR3 is TGTGCCAGCAGCTTAGCGAGAACTGGGGGCGCCGAGGCCAAAAACATTCAGTACTTC. This encodes CASSLARTGGAEAKNIQYF.

This chain joins TRBV6-1 and TRBJ2-3, with 7 nucleotides matching TRBD2. CDR1 MNHNS and CDR2 SASEGT come from the germline V gene. V dropped 4 bases and J dropped 5; count of bases not matched to a gene: 12. The CDR3 length is 16 residues. The CDR3 is CASSGRSGGRVDTQYF. The CDR3 DNA reads TGTGCCAGCAGTGGAAGATCCGGGGGGAGAGTAGATACGCAGTATTTT.

The count of this clone is one. The chain joins TRBV28 to TRBJ1-2, with 8 positions matching TRBD1. CDR3 length: 14 residues. Germline trimming cut 6 bases from V and 8 bases from J; bases unmatched to any gene: 11. Germline V gives CDR1 MDHEN, CDR2 SYDVKM. The CDR3 here is CASSRGGRGLGYTF. CDR3 sequence (DNA): TGTGCCAGCAGCCGGGGAGGCAGGGGGCTAGGCTACACCTTC.

This sequence joins TRBV28 and TRBJ1-3; 10 nucleotides agree with TRBD1. Germline trimming cut 5 bases from V and 5 bases from J; bases unmatched to any gene: 9. Germline V gene lookup returns CDR1 MDHEN and CDR2 SYDVKM. The length of the CDR3 is 16 residues. The CDR3 protein is CASSTAGTGVRNTIYF. DNA of the CDR3: TGTGCCAGCAGTACAGCCGGGACAGGGGTTCGAAACACCATATATTTT.

The rearrangement uses TRBV27 and TRBJ2-7; 10 nucleotides agree with TRBD1. V lost 1 base, J lost 3 bases, and 18 bases stayed unmatched. The CDR3 spans 20 residues. The germline V gene has CDR1 MNHEY and CDR2 SMNVEV (reference sequence). This chain's CDR3 is CASSLFARGTSGQGFYEQYF. In nucleotides, the CDR3 is TGTGCCAGCAGTTTATTCGCAAGAGGGACCTCGGGACAGGGGTTCTACGAGCAGTACTTC.

V gene TRBV18 combines with J gene TRBJ2-2, with 8 bases matching TRBD1. Germline CDR1 KGHSH, CDR2 LQKENI. This CDR3 is built from 17 residues. The V gene end was trimmed by 2 bases and the J gene end by 6 bases; junction bases not matched to a gene: 11. The CDR3 region is CASSPGDGQGSPGELFF. In DNA, the CDR3 is TGTGCCAGCTCACCAGGCGACGGACAGGGTAGTCCCGGGGAGCTGTTTTTT.

The chain carries TRBV7-2 and TRBJ1-2; D is perhaps TRBD1 (5 bases). The CDR3 is made up of 14 amino acids. Trimming removed 5 bases from V and 4 bases from J, with 14 bases in between. CDR1 and CDR2 from the germline V gene are SGHTA and FQGNSA. This CDR3 reads CASSAQGFPYGYTF. For the CDR3, the DNA is TGTGCCAGCAGCGCCCAGGGATTCCCCTATGGCTACACCTTC. The variable domain in full, with the rest retrieved from reference TRBV7-2 and TRBJ1-2, is GAGVSQSPSNKVTEKGKDVELRCDPISGHTALYWYRQSLGQGLEFLIYFQGNSAPDKSGLPSDRFSAERTGGSVSTLTIQRTQQEDSAVYLCASSAQGFPYGYTFGSGTRLTVV.